This T cell receptor beta chain was retrieved from a study of PD-L1 blockade in urothelial cancer. The CDR3 spans 14 residues. The germline V gene encodes CDR1 GTSNPN and CDR2 SVGIG (reference sequence). The V segment lost 4 bases and the J segment 5 bases; nucleotides outside the gene matches: 8. Using immunoSEQ multiplex PCR, the repertoire was profiled, and TCRdb retains in-frame clones only, with some absent. The sample shows 37,000 or so clones, roughly four fifths of them seen only once. The receptor was derived from a man between 60 and 70 years old with urothelial cancer. The gene calls are TRBV30 and TRBJ1-1; TRBD1 aligns across 9 bases. The sample in question was PBMCs, obtained around atezolizumab (anti-PD-L1) treatment. CDR3: CAWILDRGGTEAFF. CDR3 in DNA: TGTGCCTGGATCCTCGACAGGGGGGGGACTGAAGCTTTCTTT. The variable domain in full, completed from reference TRBV30 and TRBJ1-1, reads SQTIHQWPATLVQPVGSPLSLECTVEGTSNPNLYWYRQAAGRGLQLLFYSVGIGQISSEVPQNLSASRPQDRQFILSSKKLLLSDSGFYLCAWILDRGGTEAFFGQGTRLTVV.